The entry below describes one T cell receptor beta chain. TCRdb's table, derived via immunoSEQ multiplex PCR, lists solely in-frame clones and lacks some. The table shows around 270,000 clones, with almost 95% occurring only once. The data are from a study of T cell responses to AZD1222 COVID-19 vaccine. This specimen was peripheral blood, taken 28 days after the second AZD1222 dose. The receptor's source is an adult who received the AZD1222 COVID-19 vaccine.

The CDR3 region has the DNA TGTGCCAGCTCTCCAGCCTCCTACGAGCAGTACTTC. This codes for CASSPASYEQYF. The chain links TRBV18 to TRBJ2-7, with D hard to call. The CDR3 has 12 amino acids. Trimming took off 6 bases at V and 0 bases at J, with 6 bases between the two ends. The germline V gene encodes CDR1 KGHSH and CDR2 LQKENI.